The subject of this entry is one T cell receptor beta chain. Its antigen is undetermined. These data are taken from a study of post-analysis software for immune sequencing data. At the level of the study: In terms of disease course, relapsing-remitting, secondary progressive and progressive-relapsing multiple sclerosis were included. Study-level findings and limits: Strong co-clustering by F measure linked samples that shared a preparation batch. Higher frequency in patients than in controls was seen for roughly five TRBV segments, with TRBV5-6, TRBV5-1 and TRBV20-1 among them. Relative to controls, patients with multiple sclerosis showed significantly lower normalized Chao1 diversity.

The germline gives CDR1 SGHRS, CDR2 YFSETQ. Between the trimmed V and J ends, which lost 5 bases and 1 base, there was a span of 6 bases. The CDR3 contains 12 residues. TCR beta cDNA libraries included unique molecular identifiers. Hundreds of thousands of cDNA molecules came from about 1 to 10 million T cells. TCRdb processed the PCR reads anew with MiXCR; each CDR3 protein has one entry. The sample yields roughly 200,000 distinct CDR3 sequences, approximately 30% seen once. The source of this sequence is a girl aged 2 to 17 with multiple sclerosis. The sequencing sample was made of blood. This sequence joins TRBV5-1 and TRBJ1-1; no reliable D call. CDR3 bases: TGCGCCAGCAGGACTGGGAACACTGAAGCTTTCTTT. Its translation is CASRTGNTEAFF.